The rows below give T cell receptor beta chains drawn from one sample of a study of blood T cell repertoires in COVID-19. Clones were sequenced by immunoSEQ multiplex PCR, and TCRdb holds only the in-frame ones, with some missing. Here the sample spans some 19,000 clones, approximately 80% being singletons. The sequenced sample was peripheral blood. The receptors originated from a man older than 75 with acute or convalescent COVID-19. Both conserved end residues are part of each CDR3.

cdr3_length	v_call	j_call	cdr3_aa
14	TRBV19	TRBJ1-2	CASSSTGVGNGYTF
14	TRBV30	TRBJ1-2	CAWSSLRGNYGYTF
14	TRBV3-1/TRBV3-2	TRBJ2-7	CASSRQSDSYEQYF
15	TRBV19	TRBJ1-1	CASSTKGQINTEAFF
17	TRBV6-2/TRBV6-3	TRBJ2-2	CASSYSPGLSNTGELFF
13	TRBV18	TRBJ1-1	CASSPDAGTEAFF
14	TRBV7-8	TRBJ1-5	CASSSSGGNQPQHF
14	TRBV6-5	TRBJ2-7	CASIRLAGDYEQYF
12	TRBV4-1	TRBJ2-1	CASSQVDNEQFF
15	TRBV6-5	TRBJ2-7	CASSYERGAYYEQYF
13	TRBV6-2/TRBV6-3	TRBJ2-7	CASSSQTGADRYF
16	TRBV19	TRBJ1-1	CASSTSRQAQSTEAFF
16	TRBV7-2	TRBJ2-2	CASSSTGGRYTGELFF
13	TRBV5-1	TRBJ1-2	CASSLEGAYGYTF
13	TRBV18	TRBJ1-4	CASSSGTDEKLFF
13	TRBV7-2	TRBJ2-3	CASSNGGTDTQYF
16	TRBV28	TRBJ1-1	CASSPDRGLMNTEAFF
17	TRBV6-1	TRBJ1-5	CASSETIPGYSNQPQHF
14	TRBV11-2	TRBJ2-1	CASSHPTGLDEQFF
13	TRBV7-2	TRBJ1-1	CASSWTGITEAFF
15	TRBV3-1/TRBV3-2	TRBJ2-7	CASSQDPQEGYEQYF
15	TRBV7-6	TRBJ2-4	CASSLAGGPKNIQYF
12	TRBV29-1	TRBJ1-2	CSVEGGGGGYTF
14	TRBV9	TRBJ1-4	CASSVGGLDEKLFF
15	TRBV18	TRBJ1-3	CASSTTGTSGNTIYF
15	TRBV6-2/TRBV6-3	TRBJ2-3	CASSLTGLRTDTQYF
15	TRBV7-2	TRBJ1-6	CASSLQGGGNSPLHF
14	TRBV27	TRBJ2-2	CASSFQQYTGELFF
11	TRBV20-1	TRBJ2-7	CSARLEYEQYF
16	TRBV6-6	TRBJ1-6	CASTRVGSSYNSPLHF
15	TRBV9	TRBJ1-2	CASSVDAEPNYGYTF
14	TRBV30	TRBJ2-7	CAGLRWGVSYEQYF
14	TRBV4-1	TRBJ1-1	CASSLGILITEAFF
15	TRBV5-1	TRBJ1-1	CASSPAGGMNTEAFF
14	TRBV4-1	TRBJ2-7	CASSQAHGTNEQYF
14	TRBV24-1	TRBJ2-1	CATKGQGPYNEQFF
15	TRBV3-1/TRBV3-2	TRBJ1-1	CASSIWGQWNTEAFF
14	TRBV7-3	TRBJ2-7	CASSVGQGPNEQYF
16	TRBV9	TRBJ2-5	CASSTWDTPFWETQYF
14	TRBV7-2	TRBJ1-3	CASTYMGQVDTIYF
15	TRBV29-1	TRBJ1-1	CSVLKGAGMGTEAFF
15	TRBV7-8	TRBJ1-1	CASSSSTGMNTEAFF
14	TRBV7-3	TRBJ2-1	CASSVGGLTNEQFF
15	TRBV7-2	TRBJ2-7	CASSPSGTRTYEQYF
15	TRBV6-5	TRBJ2-2	CASSSGTTVTGELFF
14	TRBV14	TRBJ1-1	CASSQYYGNTEAFF
14	TRBV30	TRBJ1-4	CAWSPDSLNEKLFF
15	TRBV7-8	TRBJ1-5	CASSRAGSGNQPQHF
12	TRBV28	TRBJ1-2	CASSLANYGYTF
20	TRBV7-8	TRBJ1-1	CASSLRSFYRGGLGNTEAFF
20	TRBV3-1/TRBV3-2	TRBJ1-6	CASSQDPPSGNNTYNSPLHF
16	TRBV5-8	TRBJ2-5	CASSLLGTSGQETQYF